This section outlines one T cell receptor (beta chain) sequence together with its context. Its antigen remains unidentified. Base qualities are missing; no much larger clone stands one base away. V and J are truncated by 3 bases and 4 bases respectively, leaving an intervening sequence of 9 bases. From the cysteine through the phenylalanine, the CDR3 covers 13 amino acids. Only the CDR3 portion is preserved as DNA: 39 bases, with reading frame beginning at the first base. The CDR3 regions of human TCRbeta chains were analyzed by immunosequencing. The authors' pipeline ran thus. Repertoire TCRs were matched against a reference library of SARS-CoV-2-specific TCRs generated with the MIRA antigen-specificity platform. Breadth was defined as the fraction of unique TCRs that were SARS-CoV-2-associated, and depth was defined as the fraction of total T cells that were SARS-CoV-2-associated. Using the MIRA data, each spike-specific TCR was assigned both to the spike region to which the TCR was reactive and to a CD4 or CD8 class. Log10-transformed breadth and depth values were compared by one-way ANOVA with Sidak's multiple comparisons tests. Imported from immuneACCESS, the table was reduced by TCRdb to in-frame sequences with V and J called. These copies leave out some clones; in studies compared against another copy, an unresolved V gene accounts for under half, and the cause of the remainder is not known. That table gives V, J and clone size, and the DNA gave D and trimming. The sample table lists roughly 150,000 clones, about nine tenths of them with a count of one. Clones ranked in the top ten supply roughly 3.8% of the sample.

The sample comes from a study of T cell responses to AZD1222 COVID-19 vaccine (dated by TCRdb to 2020 to 2023). About the investigation overall: A total of 233 trial participants underwent TCR sequencing, of whom 207 had received two doses of AZD1222 and some 25 had received two doses of the MenACWY control vaccine. Trial participants were enrolled by age into 18-55, 56-69 and 70-plus year subgroups, with roughly 150, 30 and 60 TCR-sequenced participants respectively. The paper's findings and limits, for the study overall: Only five to seven AZD1222 recipients were SARS-CoV-2 seropositive at baseline, limiting conclusions about previously exposed vaccinees. No day 14 peak-response samples were available, so repertoires were characterized only after the peak T cell response. The vaccine-associated CD4 TCRs covered the entire spike protein, and the dominant responses fell in regions 160-218 and 743-854. Most participants were white British and females outnumbered males, and the authors suggested that clonal diversity may have been underestimated. After two AZD1222 doses, spike-specific TCR breadth and depth were significantly higher than at day 0 and than in MenACWY recipients. Epitopes outside the regions mutated in the B.1.351 and B.1.1.7 variants were reportedly recognized by nearly half of the unique spike-specific TCRs. The 56-69-year group was small, and its depth increase did not reach significance, likely because of low power.

This specimen's time point label, interpreted: about 28 days (+/-7) after the second vaccine dose. AZD1222 recipients with second doses at about 4 weeks or about 12 weeks were pooled, because spike-specific TCR depth and breadth did not differ between schedules. The vaccinee samples were drawn from two UK trials, COV001 and COV002, one of which was a single-blind randomized controlled phase 2/3 trial testing AZD1222 (ChAdOx1 nCoV-19) in healthy adults. For TCRbeta chain sequencing, PBMC samples were collected from trial participants at day 0 and at day 28 after the second dose. The receptor comes from an adult who received the AZD1222 COVID-19 vaccine. The chain couples TRBV12-3 or TRBV12-4 to TRBJ1-2; the D segment could be TRBD1, given 5 matching bases. Sequencing was performed on peripheral blood, taken 28 days after the second AZD1222 dose. Here is the DNA: TGTGCCAGCAGTTTTGACAGTATCTATGGCTACACCTTC. Translated, this gives CASSFDSIYGYTF.